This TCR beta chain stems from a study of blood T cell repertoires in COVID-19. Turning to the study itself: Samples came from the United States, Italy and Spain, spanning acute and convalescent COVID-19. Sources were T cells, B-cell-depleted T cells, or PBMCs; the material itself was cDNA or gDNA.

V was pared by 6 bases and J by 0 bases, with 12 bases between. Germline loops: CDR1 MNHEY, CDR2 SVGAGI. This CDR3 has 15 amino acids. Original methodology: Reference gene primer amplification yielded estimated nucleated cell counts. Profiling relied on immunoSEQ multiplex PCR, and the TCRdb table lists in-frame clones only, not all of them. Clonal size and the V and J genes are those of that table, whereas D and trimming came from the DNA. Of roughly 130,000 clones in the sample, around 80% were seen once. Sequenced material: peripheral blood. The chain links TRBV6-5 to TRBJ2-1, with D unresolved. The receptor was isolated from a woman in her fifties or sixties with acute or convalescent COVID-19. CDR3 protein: CASRGGRSSYNEQFF. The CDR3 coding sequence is TGTGCCAGCAGAGGTGGTCGGAGCTCCTACAATGAGCAGTTCTTC.